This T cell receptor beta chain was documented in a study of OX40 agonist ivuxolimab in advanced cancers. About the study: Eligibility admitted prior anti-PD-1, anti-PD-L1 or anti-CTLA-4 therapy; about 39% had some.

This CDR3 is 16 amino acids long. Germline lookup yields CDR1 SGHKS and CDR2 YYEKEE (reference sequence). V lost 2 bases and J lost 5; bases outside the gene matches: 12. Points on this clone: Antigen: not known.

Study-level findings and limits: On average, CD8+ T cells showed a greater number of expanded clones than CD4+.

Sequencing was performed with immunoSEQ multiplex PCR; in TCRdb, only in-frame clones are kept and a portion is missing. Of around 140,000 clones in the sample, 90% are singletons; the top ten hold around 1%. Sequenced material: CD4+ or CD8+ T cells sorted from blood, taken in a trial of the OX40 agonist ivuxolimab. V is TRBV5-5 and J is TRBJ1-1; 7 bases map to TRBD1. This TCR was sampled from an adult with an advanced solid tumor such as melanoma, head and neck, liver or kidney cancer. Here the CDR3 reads CASSLQGYLSNTEAFF. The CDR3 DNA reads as TGTGCCAGCAGCTTACAGGGGTATCTAAGTAATACTGAAGCTTTCTTT.